Listed below are T cell receptor beta chains from one sample, sequenced in a study of blood T cell repertoires in COVID-19. Generated by immunoSEQ multiplex PCR, the TCRdb table keeps only in-frame clones and is missing some. The sample yields some 80,000 clones, under 80% seen once. Source material: peripheral blood. The receptors stem from a human donor in a cohort sampled during active COVID-19. Each CDR3 is given without its conserved first and last residue. The order of the fields is V gene, J gene, CDR3 protein.

V: TRBV5-1
J: TRBJ1-1
CDR3: ASSEGQRVMNTEAF

V: TRBV6-1
J: TRBJ2-7
CDR3: ASSALPPTGISYEQY

V: TRBV19
J: TRBJ2-7
CDR3: ASSIGHRIAVEQY

V: TRBV5-1
J: TRBJ2-5
CDR3: ASSLAGQGAPRAETQY

V: TRBV27
J: TRBJ1-2
CDR3: ASSYQGHTLDYT

V: TRBV7-6
J: TRBJ2-7
CDR3: ASSRDFQSYEQY

V: TRBV6-2/TRBV6-3
J: TRBJ1-3
CDR3: ASSYFGGTGNTIY

V: TRBV6-4
J: TRBJ2-2
CDR3: ASSPSGGGTGELF

V: TRBV6-1
J: TRBJ1-2
CDR3: ASSDDVLSYGYT

V: TRBV19
J: TRBJ1-4
CDR3: ASSTSTGISEKLF

V: TRBV28
J: TRBJ2-1
CDR3: ASSLTNEQF

V: TRBV7-9
J: TRBJ1-1
CDR3: ASSSGMEAF

V: TRBV6-6
J: TRBJ2-1
CDR3: ASSTGLNEQF

V: TRBV27
J: TRBJ1-1
CDR3: ASSLQGDTEAF

V: TRBV3-1/TRBV3-2
J: TRBJ1-4
CDR3: ASSQDSYGELF

V: TRBV27
J: TRBJ1-4
CDR3: ASSSTGGVEKLF

V: TRBV6-6
J: TRBJ1-1
CDR3: ASSGGLGNTEAF

V: TRBV30
J: TRBJ1-5
CDR3: AWSPRVAQPQH

V: TRBV6-4
J: TRBJ2-3
CDR3: ASSVAGGTDTQY

V: TRBV6-2/TRBV6-3
J: TRBJ2-2
CDR3: ASSPWLAGTHGELF

V: TRBV12-3/TRBV12-4
J: TRBJ2-5
CDR3: ASTGREEETQY

V: TRBV6-2/TRBV6-3
J: TRBJ1-3
CDR3: ASSVTGLGNTIY

V: TRBV11-2
J: TRBJ1-5
CDR3: ASSLGASQPQH

V: TRBV6-1
J: TRBJ2-7
CDR3: ASMISQATYEQY

V: TRBV18
J: TRBJ2-3
CDR3: ASSPLAGGTDTQY

V: TRBV6-5
J: TRBJ2-3
CDR3: ASSMGTSGDLPD

V: TRBV11-3
J: TRBJ2-1
CDR3: ASSFSGQGTEQF

V: TRBV29-1
J: TRBJ2-1
CDR3: SVGAQNLNEQF

V: TRBV15
J: TRBJ1-5
CDR3: ATSRDGTEDQPQH

V: TRBV7-9
J: TRBJ2-1
CDR3: ASSLMRDEQF

V: TRBV5-5
J: TRBJ1-5
CDR3: ASSLAIFALELEPQH

V: TRBV6-1
J: TRBJ2-2
CDR3: ASSEWAGGSRTGELF

V: TRBV6-5
J: TRBJ2-5
CDR3: ASRRDITYQETQY

V: TRBV7-2
J: TRBJ1-1
CDR3: ASSLAGTGGTEAF

V: TRBV5-6
J: TRBJ2-1
CDR3: ASSSGLAGEF

V: TRBV4-2
J: TRBJ2-7
CDR3: ASSQGSLAGVGSSYEQY

V: TRBV5-8
J: TRBJ1-1
CDR3: ASSFSQMNTEAF

V: TRBV28
J: TRBJ1-2
CDR3: ASSLGGAFGYT

V: TRBV2
J: TRBJ2-5
CDR3: ASSEEMRARETQY

V: TRBV2
J: TRBJ2-2
CDR3: ASSGTPNTGELF

V: TRBV18
J: TRBJ2-7
CDR3: ASSPPGLARYEQY

V: TRBV7-2
J: TRBJ1-5
CDR3: ASSLPGGGQPQH

V: TRBV4-1
J: TRBJ1-1
CDR3: ASSQLAGDTEAF

V: TRBV4-1
J: TRBJ2-5
CDR3: ASSQDGQPSGETQY

V: TRBV4-3
J: TRBJ2-2
CDR3: ASSRTGVAGELF

V: TRBV19
J: TRBJ2-1
CDR3: ASSRGGASYNEQF

V: TRBV6-5
J: TRBJ1-1
CDR3: ASRYTGNTEAF

V: TRBV30
J: TRBJ1-1
CDR3: AWSRTGANTEAF

V: TRBV9
J: TRBJ2-1
CDR3: ASSVGLAGDHEQF

V: TRBV6-5
J: TRBJ2-1
CDR3: ASSSSGSQAYNEQF

V: TRBV9
J: TRBJ1-5
CDR3: ASSVSATYQPQH

V: TRBV6-4
J: TRBJ1-1
CDR3: ASSQTGHMNTEAF